This T cell receptor (beta chain) was observed in a study of T cells in Graves' hyperthyroidism and ophthalmopathy (dated by TCRdb to about 2019). Turning to the overall study: Peripheral blood samples were taken at the time of initial diagnosis, prior to any treatment. TCR V-J signatures able to tell the groups apart were searched for in a discovery cohort of more than 90 patients, of whom around 42 had Graves' ophthalmopathy and about 55 had stable Graves' hyperthyroidism. Prospective prediction of ophthalmopathy was tested in an independent validation cohort of some 19 hyperthyroidism patients and 17 patients who later progressed to ophthalmopathy. For training and testing, the 80 to 100 patients in the discovery cohort were randomly divided in a 7:3 ratio. The study also compared thyroid tissue and blood T-cell repertoires from more than 5 Graves' hyperthyroidism patients. Following sampling, methimazole starting at 30 mg daily was given to hyperthyroidism patients, and high-dose intravenous methylprednisolone was given to ophthalmopathy patients. According to the paper, TCR Vbeta CDR3 sequencing was carried out on some 130 peripheral blood samples, which came from under 50 ophthalmopathy, some 73 hyperthyroidism and roughly 17 progressor patients. Findings and caveats that apply to the study as a whole: A model built on a 13 V-J signature distinguished ophthalmopathy from stable hyperthyroidism, reaching about 88% sensitivity and around 81% specificity in cross-validation and 80%/75% in testing. During validation, the model predicted progression to ophthalmopathy a median of about 6.3 months ahead of onset, with 70.59% sensitivity and under 85% specificity. Sample size was not statistically predetermined, and investigators were not blinded to group allocation. Most expanded thyroid clonotypes (frequency above 0.001) were also detected in blood, suggesting blood repertoires may reflect thyroid immune responses.

Remarks on this clonotype: Its specific antigen is unknown. One junction end disagrees with the germline gene, perhaps due to a read error.

Stable Graves' hyperthyroidism was defined as the absence of progression to ophthalmopathy over 18 months of follow-up. Hyperthyroidism patients were newly diagnosed, had a disease duration of under 2 months, and were aged 18 to 65 years. Patients with uncontrolled infections, other autoimmune diseases, pregnancy or lactation were excluded. Diagnoses were established on the basis of clinical symptoms, serum thyroxine and TRAb, thyroid ultrasound, and orbital computed tomography. Ficoll-Paque density gradient centrifugation was used to isolate PBMCs from around 10 ml of fresh peripheral blood. Total RNA was extracted using Trizol reagent, and RNA quality was assessed on an Agilent 2100 Bioanalyzer. The TCR beta CDR3 regions were amplified from the RNA transcripts. A first-round RT-PCR of the TCR CDR3 used the HTBI primer set with the Qiagen OneStep RT-PCR kit. Libraries were constructed in a second round of multiplex PCR, after which size selection and purification were performed. Paired-end sequencing of the libraries was performed with 100 bp reads on an Illumina HiSeq2000. As for the authors' bioinformatics: SOAPnuke was used to process the raw data, throwing out any read that contained adapters or uncalled bases, had a mean Phred below 15, or lacked an exact constant-primer or identifier match. COPE v1.2.5 was used to merge high-quality paired reads, and clonotypes were defined as unique nucleotide sequences. Clonotypes were aligned to IMGT TRBV, TRBD and TRBJ reference segments using MiTCR v1.1. The analysis was restricted to V-J combinations with a frequency above 0.0001, which together covered 99% to 99.2% of the repertoires. The TCS score was defined as the ratio of F50 (clonal expansion) to E x V (chaos), calculated using BLOSUM62-based TCRdist between CDR3 peptides within each V-J. Welch's t-statistics and random forest reduced several hundred V-J features to 13, which were used in a naive Bayes classifier (R e1071). Using fastp at Q25 and MiXCR, TCRdb reprocessed the public reads and kept productive beta chains. Entries that share a CDR3 protein sequence are merged under the most common genes and DNA. These V and J calls derive from TCRdb rather than the authors' analysis. This sample holds around 480,000 distinct CDR3 sequences; over 13% were observed only once. The top ten hold around a sixth of the sample.

This clonotype originated in a woman between 18 and 30 years old with Graves' hyperthyroidism. The material sequenced was blood.

The CDR3 protein is CASSLGEGSYGQYF. The nucleotide sequence is given as TGTGCCAGCTCCCTAGGTGAGGGGTCCTACGGGCAGTACTTC. The sequence is built from TRBV18 and TRBJ2-7; the D region may be TRBD1 or TRBD2, each matching 5 bases equally. Per the germline V gene, KGHSH is the CDR1 and LQKENI is the CDR2. Including cysteine and phenylalanine, the CDR3 has 14 amino acids. The kept DNA is CDR3 alone, 42 bases in frame from the first base.